These 18 T cell receptor beta chains originate from one sample sequenced in a study of tissue T cells after allogeneic stem cell transplantation. TCRdb's table, derived via immunoSEQ multiplex PCR, lists solely in-frame clones and lacks some. The sample lists 5,500 to 9,000 clones; 40% to 55% were seen once. Time point specified: mouse harvest day 7 after allogeneic transplant. Mouse grafts combined 10^7 T-cell-depleted bone marrow cells with 10^6 splenic CD5+ T cells. The sample consisted of gut tissue. The receptors were gathered from a female BALB/c mouse given C57BL/6 T cells with graft-versus-host disease after an allogeneic hematopoietic cell transplant.

This clone is termed large (0.1 to 1%). Genes here carry mouse names. Sequencing ends 1 residue short of the CDR3 end; the germline J gene provides the rest. The genes are TRBV13-2 and TRBJ1-2; the D gene is possibly TRBD1 (5 bases). The germline V gene encodes CDR1 NNHNN and CDR2 SYGAGS (reference sequence). CDR3 size: 14 residues. Trimming removed 0 bases from V and 0 bases from J, with 6 bases in between. The sequenced part of the CDR3 DNA is TGTGCCAGCGGTGATGGACAGACAAACTCCGACTACACC. It is translated as CASGDGQTNSDYT. The whole CDR3 is CASGDGQTNSDYTF.

Comments on this clone: Germline and genes here are mouse. The read halts 1 residue ahead of the CDR3 end, with the missing end drawn from the germline J gene. This chain links TRBV23 with TRBJ2-1. The germline gives CDR1 KGHTA, CDR2 FQNQQP. The CDR3 is made up of 13 amino acids. CDR3 DNA, as far as it was read: TGCTCCAGCAGTCTAAAAAACTATGCTGAGCAGTTC. As protein: CSSSLKNYAEQF. In full, the CDR3 is CSSSLKNYAEQFF.

This clone counts as medium-sized. Germline and genes: mouse. The observed sequence ends 1 residue before the CDR3 terminus, with the missing tail filled in from the germline J gene. The chain employs TRBV16 and TRBJ2-7; the D gene is possibly TRBD2 (5 bases). The V and J ends lost 3 bases and 0 bases respectively, with 9 bases between them. The CDR3 spans 14 residues. Germline-derived CDR1 and CDR2 are SGHSA and FRNQAP. The chain's CDR3 is CASSLMGSSYEQYF. The CDR3 DNA, read in part, is TGTGCAAGCAGCTTGATGGGGAGCTCCTATGAACAGTAC.

For this clone: Gene names and germline match the mouse. Partial CDR3 DNA: TGTGCCAGCTCTCCCCACAGGGGTGGCTATGCTGAGCAGTTC. Protein sequence: CASSPHRGGYAEQF. The CDR3 in its entirety is CASSPHRGGYAEQFF. V usage is TRBV12-2 and J usage is TRBJ2-1, with 7 bases that match TRBD1. The read ends 1 residue early relative to the CDR3; the germline J gene fills the gap. CDR3 length: 15 residues. J was trimmed by 3 bases and V by 2 bases; bases with no gene match: 6. Germline V gives CDR1 SGHLS, CDR2 HYDKME. Supplemented by reference TRBV12-2 and TRBJ2-1, the full variable domain reads NSGVVQSPRYIIKGKGERSILKCIPISGHLSVAWYQQTQGQELKFFIQHYDKMERDKGNLPSRFSVQQFDDYHSEMNMSALELEDSAVYFCASSPHRGGYAEQFFGPGTRLTVL.

Comments on this clone: Gene and germline names: mouse. The read gets to within 1 residue of the CDR3 end, and the germline J gene fills in the rest. The V gene is TRBV5, the J gene TRBJ2-7; weak D call: TRBD1 (5 bases). CDR3 length equals 12 residues. V was shortened by 4 bases and J by 4 bases, with 8 bases between the two germline ends. The germline gives CDR1 LGHNA, CDR2 YNLKQL (reference sequence). The CDR3 here is CASSPQGYEQYF. Partial CDR3 DNA: TGTGCCAGCAGCCCCCAGGGTTATGAACAGTAC.

In this sample, this clone turned up a few times. Gene names follow the mouse nomenclature. The missing CDR3 end, 1 residue past where the read stops, is filled in from the germline J gene. This rearrangement joins TRBV26 to TRBJ1-3; TRBD1 agrees at 10 bases. V was pared by 4 bases and J by 0 bases, with 0 bases of the junction left unmatched. Germline V gene sequence: CDR1 KGHPV, CDR2 FQNQEV (reference sequence). The CDR3 is 15 residues long. CDR3 bases read: TGTGCCAGCAGTCGACAGGGGGCTTCTGGAAATACGCTCTAT. It translates to CASSRQGASGNTLY. The whole CDR3 protein reads CASSRQGASGNTLYF. The whole variable domain, filled in from reference TRBV26 and TRBJ1-3, reads NSKVIQTPRYLVKGQGQKAKMRCIPEKGHPVVFWYQQNKNNEFKFLINFQNQEVLQQIDMTEKRFSAECPSNSPCSLEIQSSEAGDSALYLCASSRQGASGNTLYFGEGSRLIVV.

Regarding this clone: The genes and germline here are from mouse. Coverage ceases 1 residue before the CDR3 finishes, and the germline J gene fills in the end. The rearrangement links TRBV31 to TRBJ2-1, with 7 nucleotides matching TRBD2. Per the germline V gene, CDR1 is GKSSPN and CDR2 is SITVG. The J segment lost 3 bases and the V segment lost 7 bases, leaving 6 bases of the junction unmatched. The CDR3 consists of 13 residues. CDR3 DNA, as far as it was read: TGTGCCTCCAACTGGGGTTCCTATGCTGAGCAGTTC. It yields the protein CASNWGSYAEQF. The CDR3, in full, reads CASNWGSYAEQFF.

Turning to this clone: Any gene name here is a mouse gene name. The read ends 1 residue before the CDR3 terminus; that terminus is restored from the germline J gene. The V call is TRBV26, the J call TRBJ2-4; D is unresolved. Germline lookup yields CDR1 KGHPV and CDR2 FQNQEV (reference sequence). The CDR3 totals 14 residues. V shed 6 bases and J shed 0 bases, with 10 bases lying between them. This CDR3 is CASRPTSSQNTLYF. The DNA read from the CDR3 is TGTGCCAGCAGACCGACATCTAGTCAAAACACCTTGTAC.

Regarding this clone: Gene names denote mouse genes. Coverage ceases 1 residue before the CDR3 finishes, and the germline J gene fills in the end. This chain connects TRBV3 to TRBJ2-4; TRBD1 matches 8 bases. Unmatched junction bases numbered 2, after V lost 5 bases and J lost 1 base. The CDR3 sequence is 14 residues long. Per germline, CDR1 SNHLY and CDR2 FYNGKV (reference sequence). CDR3 residues: CASSTGQGQNTLYF. The covered CDR3 bases are TGTGCCAGCAGCACGGGACAGGGTCAAAACACCTTGTAC.

A note on this clone: Gene names are the mouse ones. The sequence runs out 1 residue before the end of the CDR3; the remainder is reconstructed from the germline J gene. The chain uses TRBV15 and TRBJ2-4; 9 nucleotides line up with TRBD1. Germline V gives CDR1 SGHND, CDR2 FRSKSL. This CDR3 region has 13 residues. Trimming at V came to 4 bases and at J to 4 bases, leaving 0 bases not matched to a gene. The CDR3 sequence: CASSWTGENTLYF. Incomplete CDR3 DNA: TGTGCCAGCAGTTGGACAGGGGAAAACACCTTGTAC.

This clone qualifies as large (0.1 to 1%). Mouse names are used for the genes. The sequenced part of the CDR3 DNA is TGTGCCAGCAGTTTTAACAGGGCTGAGCAGTTC. Amino acids: CASSFNRAEQF. The CDR3, in full, reads CASSFNRAEQFF. The V gene is TRBV19, the J gene TRBJ2-1; TRBD1 is a possible D gene (5 bases). The CDR3 extends 1 residue past the end of the read, so its final part is completed from the germline J gene. This CDR3 is built from 12 residues. CDR1 and CDR2 (germline): FNHDT, SITEND (reference sequence). Trimming took off 4 bases at V and 7 bases at J, with 9 bases between the two ends.

This clone was found a few times. Gene names are the mouse ones. Read data end 1 residue before the CDR3 end; the end is taken from the germline J gene. The V gene is TRBV16, the J gene TRBJ1-1; TRBD1 matches at 10 bases. V was clipped by 3 bases and J by 0 bases; unmatched bases: 1. The CDR3 runs 15 residues. Germline CDR1 SGHSA, CDR2 FRNQAP. The part of the CDR3 DNA that was read is TGTGCAAGCAGCTTGACAGGGGGCTCAAACACAGAAGTCTTC. It is translated as CASSLTGGSNTEVF. The full CDR3 reads CASSLTGGSNTEVFF. The full variable domain, with the rest looked up from reference TRBV16 and TRBJ1-1, is NAGVIQTPRHKVTGKGQEATLWCEPISGHSAVFWYRQTIVQGLEFLTYFRNQAPIDDSGMPKERFSAQMPNQSHSTLKIQSTQPQDSAVYLCASSLTGGSNTEVFFGKGTRLTVV.

With respect to this clone: Gene labels here are mouse ones. Read coverage stops 1 residue before the CDR3 terminus; the germline J gene supplies the remainder. The chain carries TRBV26 and TRBJ2-2; D unclear. CDR3 length: 13 amino acids. Germline lookup yields CDR1 KGHPV and CDR2 FQNQEV (reference sequence). V dropped 0 bases and J dropped 2 bases, with 1 base sitting between them. The CDR3: CASSLSNTGQLYF. The DNA read from the CDR3 is TGTGCCAGCAGTCTGTCGAACACCGGGCAGCTCTAC.

This clone was seen only a few times. The gene names given are mouse names. The CDR3 end is not reached by the read, which stops 1 residue before it; the germline J gene fills it in. This chain uses TRBV3 with TRBJ2-7, with 11 bases fitting TRBD2. The V and J ends lost 5 bases and 7 bases, in that order; junction bases with no gene match: 7. The V gene's germline CDR1 is SNHLY and CDR2 FYNGKV (reference sequence). The CDR3 spans 14 residues. The CDR3 here is CASSRLGGAREQYF. CDR3 bases read: TGTGCCAGCAGCCGACTGGGGGGGGCGAGGGAACAGTAC.

This clone was detected a few times. These gene names are mouse names. The read halts 1 residue ahead of the CDR3 end, with the missing end drawn from the germline J gene. V usage is TRBV26 and J usage is TRBJ2-2; 7 nucleotides agree with TRBD1. CDR1 is KGHPV, CDR2 FQNQEV, per germline (reference sequence). CDR3 length equals 15 residues. V dropped 6 bases and J dropped 0; count of bases not matched to a gene: 4. CDR3: CASSSGTANTGQLYF. CDR3 DNA (partial): TGTGCCAGCAGCTCCGGGACAGCAAACACCGGGCAGCTCTAC.

In regard to this clone: Gene names and germline refer to mouse. The read falls 1 residue short of the CDR3 end, and the missing part is taken from the germline J gene. This chain connects TRBV26 to TRBJ2-3; unclear D gene. The V gene lost 3 bases and the J gene lost 0 bases, with 7 bases spanning the gap. Germline CDR1 is KGHPV and CDR2 is FQNQEV (reference sequence). This CDR3 spans 14 amino acids. Partial CDR3 DNA: TGTGCCAGCAGTCTCCAATCTAGTGCAGAAACGCTGTAT. Translated, it gives CASSLQSSAETLY. The full CDR3 is CASSLQSSAETLYF.

In regard to this clone: Any gene name here is a mouse gene name. Read sequence stops 1 residue before the CDR3 end, and the germline J gene provides the missing end. The chain is built from TRBV3 and TRBJ1-3; 7 bases are shared with TRBD1. Germline V gene sequence: CDR1 SNHLY, CDR2 FYNGKV (reference sequence). The CDR3 consists of 14 residues. The V segment lost 5 bases and the J segment 2 bases; nucleotides outside the gene matches: 3. This CDR3 reads CASSPDRAGNTLYF. The sequenced CDR3 bases are TGTGCCAGCAGCCCCGACAGGGCTGGAAATACGCTCTAT.

Note on this clone: Mouse gene names apply. The read ends 1 residue early relative to the CDR3; the germline J gene fills the gap. The chain recombines TRBV23 with TRBJ2-4; the table calls TRBD2, which could not be checked here. Looked up from germline, CDR1 is KGHTA and CDR2 is FQNQQP. CDR3 size: 14 residues. CDR3 bases read: TGCTCCAGCAGTCAAAGGGACTGGGGAAACACCTTGTAC. It translates to CSSSQRDWGNTLY. The full-length CDR3 reads as CSSSQRDWGNTLYF.